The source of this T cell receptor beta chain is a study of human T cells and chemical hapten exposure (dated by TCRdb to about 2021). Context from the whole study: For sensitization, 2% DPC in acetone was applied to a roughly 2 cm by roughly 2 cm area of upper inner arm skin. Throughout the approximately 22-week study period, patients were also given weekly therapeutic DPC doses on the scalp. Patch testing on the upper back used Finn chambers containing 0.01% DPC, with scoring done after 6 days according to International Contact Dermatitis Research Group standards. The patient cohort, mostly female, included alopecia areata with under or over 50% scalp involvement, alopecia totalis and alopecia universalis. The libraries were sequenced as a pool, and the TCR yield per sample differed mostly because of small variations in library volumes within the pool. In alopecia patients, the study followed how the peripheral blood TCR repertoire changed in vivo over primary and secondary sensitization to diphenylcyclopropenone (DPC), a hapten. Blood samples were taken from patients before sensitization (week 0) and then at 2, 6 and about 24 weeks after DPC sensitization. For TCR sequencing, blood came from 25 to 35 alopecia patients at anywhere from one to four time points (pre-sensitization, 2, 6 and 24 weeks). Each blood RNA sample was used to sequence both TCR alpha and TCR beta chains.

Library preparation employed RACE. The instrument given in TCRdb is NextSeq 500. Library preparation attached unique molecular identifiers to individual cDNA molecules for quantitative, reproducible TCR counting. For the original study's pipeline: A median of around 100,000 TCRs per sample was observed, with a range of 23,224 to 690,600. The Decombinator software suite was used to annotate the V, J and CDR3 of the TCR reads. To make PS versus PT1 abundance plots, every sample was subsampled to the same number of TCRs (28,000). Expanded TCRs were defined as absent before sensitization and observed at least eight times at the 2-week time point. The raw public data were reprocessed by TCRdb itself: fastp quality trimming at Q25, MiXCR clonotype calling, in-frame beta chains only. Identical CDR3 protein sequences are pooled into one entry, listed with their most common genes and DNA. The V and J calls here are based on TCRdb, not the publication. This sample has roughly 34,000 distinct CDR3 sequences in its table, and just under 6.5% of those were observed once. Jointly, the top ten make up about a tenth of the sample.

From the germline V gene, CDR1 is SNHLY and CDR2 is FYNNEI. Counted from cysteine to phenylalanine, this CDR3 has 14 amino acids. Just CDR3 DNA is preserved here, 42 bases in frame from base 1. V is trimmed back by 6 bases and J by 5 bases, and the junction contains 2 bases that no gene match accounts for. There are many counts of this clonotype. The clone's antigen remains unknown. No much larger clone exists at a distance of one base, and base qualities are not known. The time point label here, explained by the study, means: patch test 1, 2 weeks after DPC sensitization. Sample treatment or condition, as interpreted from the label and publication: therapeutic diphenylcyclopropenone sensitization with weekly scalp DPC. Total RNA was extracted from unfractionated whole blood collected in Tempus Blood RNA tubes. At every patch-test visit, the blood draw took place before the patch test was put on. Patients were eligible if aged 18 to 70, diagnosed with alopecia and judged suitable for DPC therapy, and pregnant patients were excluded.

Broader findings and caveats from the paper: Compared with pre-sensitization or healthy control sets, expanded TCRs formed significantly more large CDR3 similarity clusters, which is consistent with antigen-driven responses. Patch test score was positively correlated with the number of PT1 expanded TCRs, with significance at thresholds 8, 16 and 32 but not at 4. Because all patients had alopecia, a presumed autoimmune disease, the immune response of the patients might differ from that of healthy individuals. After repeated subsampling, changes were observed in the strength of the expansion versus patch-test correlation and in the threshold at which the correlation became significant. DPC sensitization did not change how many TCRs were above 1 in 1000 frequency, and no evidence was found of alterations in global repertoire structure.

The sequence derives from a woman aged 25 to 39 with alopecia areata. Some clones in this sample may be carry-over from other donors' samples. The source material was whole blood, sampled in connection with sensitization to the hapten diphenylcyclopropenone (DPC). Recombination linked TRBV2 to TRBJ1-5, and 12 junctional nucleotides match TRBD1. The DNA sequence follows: TGTGCCAGCAGCGGGACAGGGGGCCATCAGCCCCAGCATTTT. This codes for CASSGTGGHQPQHF.